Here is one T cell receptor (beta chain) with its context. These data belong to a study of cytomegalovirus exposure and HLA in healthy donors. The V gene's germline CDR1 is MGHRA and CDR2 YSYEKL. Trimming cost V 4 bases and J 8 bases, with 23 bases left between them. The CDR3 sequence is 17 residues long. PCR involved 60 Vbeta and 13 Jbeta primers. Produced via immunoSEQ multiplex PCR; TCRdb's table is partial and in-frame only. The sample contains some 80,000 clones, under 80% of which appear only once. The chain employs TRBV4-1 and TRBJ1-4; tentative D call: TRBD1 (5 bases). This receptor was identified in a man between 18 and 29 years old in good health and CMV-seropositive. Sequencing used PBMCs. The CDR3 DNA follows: TGCGCCAGCAGCCCGGACAACACTACTCCTTTGTTGGAAAAACTGTTTTTT. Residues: CASSPDNTTPLLEKLFF.